These T cell receptor beta chains were read from a single sample in a study of blood T cell dynamics during melanoma immunotherapy. The protocol was immunoSEQ multiplex PCR, while the TCRdb copy is restricted to in-frame clones and leaves out a portion. The sample has 79 clones. Sequencing was performed on cell-free DNA from blood, taken from a patient treated with checkpoint blockade. All receptors derive from a human donor with melanoma. Each CDR3 is given with its conserved first and last residue. A D gene is named only where the DNA matches it firmly. The listing skips clone size in some rows; elsewhere it reads once, few, many or a size class.

clone_size: .; j_call: TRBJ1-2; v_call: TRBV7-6; d_call: .; cdr3_aa: CASSQGVESRTYGYTF; cdr3_nt: TGTGCCAGCAGCCAAGGTGTTGAATCTCGGACCTATGGCTACACCTTC
clone_size: few; j_call: TRBJ2-5; v_call: TRBV4-2; d_call: TRBD2; cdr3_aa: CASSLGLGETQYF; cdr3_nt: TGTGCCAGCAGCCTCGGACTAGGAGAGACCCAGTACTTC
clone_size: .; j_call: TRBJ2-7; v_call: TRBV6-5; d_call: .; cdr3_aa: CASSSTVSSYEQYF; cdr3_nt: TGTGCCAGTTCGAGTACAGTTAGCTCCTACGAGCAGTACTTC
clone_size: .; j_call: TRBJ2-7; v_call: TRBV27; d_call: .; cdr3_aa: CASSLIGDEQYF; cdr3_nt: TGTGCCAGCAGTTTAATAGGGGACGAGCAGTACTTC
clone_size: .; j_call: TRBJ2-1; v_call: TRBV7-3; d_call: TRBD1; cdr3_aa: CASSSGQGEVNEQFF; cdr3_nt: TGTGCCAGCAGCTCCGGACAGGGAGAAGTGAATGAGCAGTTCTTC
clone_size: .; j_call: TRBJ2-7; v_call: TRBV10-3; d_call: TRBD2; cdr3_aa: CAISESWGGYEQYF; cdr3_nt: TGTGCCATCAGTGAGTCGTGGGGGGGCTACGAGCAGTACTTC
clone_size: .; j_call: TRBJ2-3; v_call: TRBV9; d_call: TRBD2; cdr3_aa: CASSYSSGGASDTQYF; cdr3_nt: TGTGCCAGCAGCTACAGTAGCGGGGGGGCCTCAGATACGCAGTATTTT
clone_size: few; j_call: TRBJ2-7; v_call: TRBV14; d_call: TRBD1; cdr3_aa: CASSQDRGSYEQYF; cdr3_nt: TGTGCCAGCAGCCAGGACAGGGGTTCCTACGAGCAGTACTTC
clone_size: .; j_call: TRBJ1-2; v_call: TRBV5-2; d_call: .; cdr3_aa: CASKLTREYETYGYTF; cdr3_nt: TGTGCCAGCAAGTTGACTAGAGAGTACGAGACCTATGGCTACACCTTC
clone_size: .; j_call: TRBJ2-5; v_call: TRBV5-4; d_call: TRBD2; cdr3_aa: CASSLGLGETQYF; cdr3_nt: TGTGCCAGCAGCCTCGGACTAGGAGAGACCCAGTACTTC
clone_size: .; j_call: TRBJ1-5; v_call: TRBV6-1; d_call: .; cdr3_aa: CASGGNQPQHF; cdr3_nt: TGTGCCAGCGGGGGCAATCAGCCCCAGCATTTT
clone_size: .; j_call: TRBJ2-5; v_call: TRBV15; d_call: .; cdr3_aa: CATSEGGVLPLQETQYF; cdr3_nt: TGTGCCACCAGCGAAGGAGGAGTCCTACCCCTACAAGAGACCCAGTACTTC
clone_size: .; j_call: TRBJ2-5; v_call: TRBV5-8; d_call: TRBD2; cdr3_aa: CASSLVVAGGQETQYF; cdr3_nt: TGTGCCAGCAGCTTGGTAGTAGCGGGGGGGCAAGAGACCCAGTACTTC
clone_size: .; j_call: TRBJ2-1; v_call: TRBV29-1; d_call: .; cdr3_aa: CSVTGNEQFF; cdr3_nt: TGCAGCGTAACAGGGAATGAGCAGTTCTTC
clone_size: .; j_call: TRBJ2-5; v_call: TRBV27; d_call: TRBD1; cdr3_aa: CASSPGTGPPGETQYF; cdr3_nt: TGTGCCAGCAGTCCTGGGACAGGGCCCCCAGGAGAGACCCAGTACTTC
clone_size: .; j_call: TRBJ1-4; v_call: TRBV7-6; d_call: TRBD1; cdr3_aa: CASSSTGGREKLFF; cdr3_nt: TGTGCCAGCAGCTCCACAGGGGGCAGGGAAAAACTGTTTTTT
clone_size: .; j_call: TRBJ2-1; v_call: TRBV6-4; d_call: TRBD1; cdr3_aa: CASSDSYRGHLNEQFF; cdr3_nt: TGTGCCAGCAGTGACTCTTACAGGGGGCATTTGAATGAGCAGTTCTTC
clone_size: .; j_call: TRBJ2-7; v_call: TRBV5-5; d_call: .; cdr3_aa: CASSLPGSNEQYF; cdr3_nt: TGTGCCAGCAGCTTGCCAGGGAGCAACGAGCAGTACTTC
clone_size: .; j_call: TRBJ2-1; v_call: TRBV27; d_call: .; cdr3_aa: CASSFAGRSSYNEQFF; cdr3_nt: TGTGCCAGCAGTTTCGCCGGGAGAAGCTCCTACAATGAGCAGTTCTTC
clone_size: once; j_call: TRBJ1-6; v_call: TRBV27; d_call: .; cdr3_aa: CASSSIGNYNSPLHF; cdr3_nt: TGTGCCAGCAGTTCTATCGGAAACTATAATTCACCCCTCCACTTT
clone_size: .; j_call: TRBJ2-2; v_call: TRBV19; d_call: TRBD1; cdr3_aa: CASSIFPGQVDSGELFF; cdr3_nt: TGTGCCAGTAGTATTTTTCCGGGACAGGTCGATAGCGGGGAGCTGTTTTTT